Following are 18 T cell receptor beta chains from one sample sequenced in a study of identical twins. Each CDR3 protein gets one entry after TCRdb re-called the 5' RACE reads with MiXCR. The sample shows hundreds of thousands of distinct CDR3 sequences, about 8.9% of them seen only once. The data were also submitted as part of a second study, on yellow fever vaccine responses in identical twins.

Material: memory (CD45RO+) T cells sorted from blood. Source of these receptors: a woman aged 18-29 years in good health.

The V call is TRBV18, the J call TRBJ2-5; TRBD1 is a possible D gene (6 bases). Trimming took 3 bases from V and 0 from J, leaving 8 bases between them. Germline V gives CDR1 KGHSH, CDR2 LQKENI. The CDR3 extends over 14 amino acids. The CDR3 reads CASSPRTDQETQYF. In DNA form, the CDR3 reads TGTGCCAGCTCACCGAGGACAGACCAAGAGACCCAGTACTTC.

V and J are TRBV28 and TRBJ1-2; unclear D gene. V lost 3 bases and J lost 5, with 10 bases in between. This CDR3 has 13 amino acids. Germline CDR1 and CDR2: MDHEN and SYDVKM. CDR3: CASSFDGIYGYTF. DNA of the CDR3: TGTGCCAGCAGTTTCGACGGGATATATGGCTACACCTTC.

This sequence joins TRBV28 and TRBJ2-1, with D tentatively TRBD1 (5 bases). V was cut by 5 bases and J by 11 bases, with 28 bases left in between. The CDR3 is made up of 17 amino acids. Per the germline V gene, CDR1 is MDHEN and CDR2 is SYDVKM. This CDR3 is CASSPPALGPGRVKQFF. Written as DNA, the CDR3 is TGTGCCAGCAGTCCCCCCGCTCTGGGGCCAGGTCGGGTGAAGCAGTTCTTC.

In this sample, this clonotype turned up many times. This chain joins TRBV3-1 and TRBJ1-4, with 7 bases fitting TRBD1. V gave up 4 bases and J gave up 4 bases; unmatched junction bases: 3. CDR1 LGHDT and CDR2 YNNKEL come from the germline V gene (reference sequence). The CDR3 runs to 14 residues. The CDR3 coding sequence is TGTGCCAGCAGCCGACAGGGAGGTAATGAAAAACTGTTTTTT. Its translation: CASSRQGGNEKLFF.

This clonotype was found many times. The chain couples TRBV20-1 to TRBJ2-5, with a possible D match to TRBD2 (6 bases). The V gene lost 7 bases and the J gene lost 3 bases, with 15 bases spanning the gap. The CDR3 consists of 13 residues. CDR1 and CDR2 (germline): DFQATT, SNEGSKA (reference sequence). CDR3 sequence: CSVGTRGKETQYF. The CDR3 DNA reads TGCAGTGTTGGTACCCGGGGGAAAGAGACCCAGTACTTC.

This clonotype was counted ten times or more. The chain couples TRBV6-1 to TRBJ1-2; D is unclear. CDR1 and CDR2 (germline): MNHNS, SASEGT. CDR3 length: 13 residues. V shed 6 bases and J shed 6 bases, with 14 bases lying between them. This CDR3 is CASSPSTSNGYTF. CDR3 bases: TGTGCCAGCAGCCCCAGTACCTCTAATGGCTACACCTTC.

This clonotype was found a few times. The chain joins TRBV2 to TRBJ1-5, with 9 nucleotides matching TRBD1. V lost 8 bases and J lost 7; bases outside the gene matches: 9. The CDR3 length is 14 residues. Germline CDR1 is SNHLY and CDR2 is FYNNEI. CDR3 bases: TGTGCCAGCGGGGAGGGACAGGGCTCCCAGCCCCAGCATTTT. It is translated as CASGEGQGSQPQHF.

This clonotype was detected ten times or more. The chain is built from TRBV12-3 or TRBV12-4 and TRBJ2-3, with 11 bases that match TRBD2. This CDR3 is built from 15 residues. The junction had 6 bases not matched to a gene; V was cut back by 6 bases and J by 4 bases. The CDR3 reads CASRQTSGGADTQYF. CDR3 in DNA: TGTGCCAGCAGGCAAACTAGCGGGGGTGCAGATACGCAGTATTTT.

This chain uses TRBV19 with TRBJ2-7, with D unclear. Germline loops: CDR1 LNHDA, CDR2 SQIVND (reference sequence). Trimming removed 7 bases at V and 4 bases at J, with 5 bases between. This CDR3 has 10 amino acids. The CDR3 here is CASIAYEQYV. CDR3 sequence (DNA): TGTGCCAGTATTGCATACGAGCAGTACGTC.

This clonotype was recorded at least ten times. This rearrangement joins TRBV6-5 to TRBJ1-2; D may be TRBD1 (6 bases). Germline V gene data show CDR1 as MNHEY and CDR2 as SVGAGI. CDR3 length: 15 residues. Trimming took 3 bases from V and 3 from J, leaving 14 bases between them. The DNA for the CDR3 is TGTGCCAGCAGTTATAAAACAGGGACCTACTATGGCTACACCTTC. This codes for CASSYKTGTYYGYTF.

This chain links TRBV27 with TRBJ1-1, with D tentatively TRBD1 (6 bases). V gave up 4 bases and J gave up 7 bases, with 19 bases separating them. Germline CDR1 is MNHEY and CDR2 is SMNVEV (reference sequence). The CDR3 length is 15 residues. CDR3 nucleotides: TGTGCCAGCAGTTCAGCGGGGGCGCAGGAGGGTGAAGCTTTCTTT. It codes for CASSSAGAQEGEAFF.

The chain uses TRBV7-9 and TRBJ2-1, with 8 bases matching TRBD2. CDR1 and CDR2 (germline): SEHNR, FQNEAQ (reference sequence). V was pared by 5 bases and J by 8 bases, with 11 bases of the junction left unmatched. CDR3 size: 15 residues. The CDR3 spells CASSPAGTSVYEQFF. CDR3 nucleotides: TGTGCCAGCAGCCCCGCCGGGACTAGTGTCTATGAGCAGTTCTTC.

This clonotype has just a few counts. The rearrangement joins TRBV28 to TRBJ2-7, with a weak D call TRBD2 (6 bases). Looked up from germline, CDR1 is MDHEN and CDR2 is SYDVKM. The germline V and J ends were trimmed by 3 bases and 0 bases, with 12 bases remaining between them. The CDR3 has 15 residues. CDR3 in amino acids: CASSLGTTSSYEQYF. Written as DNA, the CDR3 is TGTGCCAGCAGTTTGGGAACGACTAGCTCCTACGAGCAGTACTTC.

This clonotype has at least ten counts. The genes are TRBV4-1 and TRBJ1-4; no reliable D call. Germline V gene data show CDR1 as MGHRA and CDR2 as YSYEKL. With 1 base removed from V and 4 bases from J, the gap between germline ends came to 13 bases. CDR3 length: 16 residues. The CDR3 DNA reads as TGCGCCAGCAGCCAAGTCCCGGCTGGGTTTAATGAAAAACTGTTTTTT. This gives the protein CASSQVPAGFNEKLFF.

The chain employs TRBV3-1 and TRBJ1-4; D is unclear. Trimming removed 2 bases at V and 8 bases at J, with 12 bases between. Germline-derived CDR1 and CDR2 are LGHDT and YNNKEL (reference sequence). The CDR3 contains 14 residues. The CDR3 DNA reads as TGTGCCAGCAGCCAATGGGGATCTGGGGAAAAACTGTTTTTT. This encodes CASSQWGSGEKLFF.

This clonotype occurred a few times. The chain carries TRBV7-9 and TRBJ2-5; D call uncertain. V lost 2 bases and J lost 4, with 14 bases in between. In germline, CDR1 is SEHNR, CDR2 FQNEAQ (reference sequence). CDR3 length: 15 residues. The CDR3 nucleotides are TGTGCCAGCAGCTTAAGTGCCAGCCTCGGAGAGACCCAGTACTTC. Its translation: CASSLSASLGETQYF.

The table lists this clonotype with a few counts. The chain carries TRBV6-5 and TRBJ2-5; 10 bases map to TRBD1. CDR3 size: 16 residues. The germline CDR1 and CDR2 sequences are MNHEY and SVGAGI. The V segment lost 1 base and the J segment 1 base; nucleotides outside the gene matches: 3. CDR3 bases: TGTGCCAGCAGTTACTTCCGGGACAGGGGCCAAGAGACCCAGTACTTC. It translates to CASSYFRDRGQETQYF.

This clonotype was observed at least ten times. The chain recombines TRBV27 with TRBJ2-7; a weak D match, TRBD1 (5 bases). V was trimmed by 4 bases and J by 6 bases, leaving 7 bases between them. The CDR3 runs to 11 residues. Germline V gene lookup returns CDR1 MNHEY and CDR2 SMNVEV (reference sequence). As DNA, the CDR3 is TGTGCCAGCAGTTGGGGCACCGAGCAGTACTTC. Residues: CASSWGTEQYF.